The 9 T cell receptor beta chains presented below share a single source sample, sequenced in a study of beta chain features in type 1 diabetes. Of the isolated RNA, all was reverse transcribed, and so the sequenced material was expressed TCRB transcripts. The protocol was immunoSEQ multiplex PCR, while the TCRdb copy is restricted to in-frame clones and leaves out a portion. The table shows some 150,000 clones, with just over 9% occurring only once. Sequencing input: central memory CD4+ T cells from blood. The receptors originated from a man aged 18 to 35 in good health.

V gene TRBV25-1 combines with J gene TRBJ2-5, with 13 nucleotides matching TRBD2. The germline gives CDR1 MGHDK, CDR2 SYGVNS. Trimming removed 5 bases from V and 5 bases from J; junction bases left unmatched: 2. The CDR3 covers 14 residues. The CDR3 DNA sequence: TGTGCCAGCAGTAGACTAGCGGGGGGCGAGACCCAGTACTTC. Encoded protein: CASSRLAGGETQYF. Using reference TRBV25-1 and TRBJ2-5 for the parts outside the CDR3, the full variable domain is EADIYQTPRYLVIGTGKKITLECSQTMGHDKMYWYQQDPGMELHLIHYSYGVNSTEKGDLSSESTVSRIRTEHFPLTLESARPSHTSQYLCASSRLAGGETQYFGPGTRLLVL.

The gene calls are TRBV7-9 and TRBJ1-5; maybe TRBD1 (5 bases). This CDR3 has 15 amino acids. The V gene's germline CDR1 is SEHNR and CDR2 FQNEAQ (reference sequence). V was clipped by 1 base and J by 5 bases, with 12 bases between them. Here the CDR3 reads CASSLGARADQPQHF. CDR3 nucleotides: TGTGCCAGCAGCTTAGGGGCCAGGGCAGATCAGCCCCAGCATTTT.

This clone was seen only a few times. The CDR3 region is CASSVSVAGGRTDTQYF. The CDR3 DNA follows: TGTGCCAGCAGCGTATCGGTCGCGGGGGGCCGGACAGATACGCAGTATTTT. The chain links TRBV9 to TRBJ2-3; 8 bases match TRBD2. The CDR3 length is 17 residues. The V segment lost 1 base and the J segment 3 bases; nucleotides outside the gene matches: 10. Looked up from germline, CDR1 is SGDLS and CDR2 is YYNGEE.

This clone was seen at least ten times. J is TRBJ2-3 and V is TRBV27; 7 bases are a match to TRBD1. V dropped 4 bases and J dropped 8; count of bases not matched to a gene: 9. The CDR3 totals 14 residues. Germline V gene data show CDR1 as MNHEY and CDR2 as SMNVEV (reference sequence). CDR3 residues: CASSSRQGSGTQYF. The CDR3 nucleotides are TGTGCCAGCAGTTCGAGACAGGGATCGGGTACGCAGTATTTT.

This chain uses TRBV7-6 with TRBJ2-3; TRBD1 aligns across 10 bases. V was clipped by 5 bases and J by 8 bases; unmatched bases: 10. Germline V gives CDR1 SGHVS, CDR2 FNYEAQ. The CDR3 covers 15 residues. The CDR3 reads CASSPTGQGLGTQYF. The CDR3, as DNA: TGTGCCAGCAGCCCCACGGGACAGGGGTTGGGTACGCAGTATTTT.

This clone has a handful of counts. The CDR3 DNA follows: TGTGCCAGTAGTGCCCAGGGGGCAGCAGAAAAACTGTTTTTT. Translating gives CASSAQGAAEKLFF. This chain joins TRBV19 and TRBJ1-4; 8 positions agree with TRBD1. CDR3 size: 14 residues. The germline CDR1 and CDR2 sequences are LNHDA and SQIVND (reference sequence). V trimming: 5 bases; J trimming: 8 bases; junction bases outside the gene matches: 7. Full variable domain (outside the CDR3, taken from reference TRBV19 and TRBJ1-4): DGGITQSPKYLFRKEGQNVTLSCEQNLNHDAMYWYRQDPGQGLRLIYYSQIVNDFQKGDIAEGYSVSREKKESFPLTVTSAQKNPTAFYLCASSAQGAAEKLFFGSGTQLSVL.

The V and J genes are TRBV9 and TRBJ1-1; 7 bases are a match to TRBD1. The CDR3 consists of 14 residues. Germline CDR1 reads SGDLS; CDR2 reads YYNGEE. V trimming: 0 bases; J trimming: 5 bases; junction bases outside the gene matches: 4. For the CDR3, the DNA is TGTGCCAGCAGCGTAGAGGGGGCTGGTACTGAAGCTTTCTTT. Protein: CASSVEGAGTEAFF.

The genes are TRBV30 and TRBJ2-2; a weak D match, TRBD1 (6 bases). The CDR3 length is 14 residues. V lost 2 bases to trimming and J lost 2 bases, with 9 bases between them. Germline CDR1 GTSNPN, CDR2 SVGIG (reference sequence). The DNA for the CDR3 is TGTGCCTGGAGTACAGGGCTTAACACCGGGGAGCTGTTTTTT. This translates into CAWSTGLNTGELFF.

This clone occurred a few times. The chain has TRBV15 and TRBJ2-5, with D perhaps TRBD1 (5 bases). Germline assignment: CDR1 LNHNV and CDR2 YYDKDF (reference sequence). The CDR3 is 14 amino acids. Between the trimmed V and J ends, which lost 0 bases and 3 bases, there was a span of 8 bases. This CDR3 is CATSRDRAEETQYF. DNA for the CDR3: TGTGCCACCAGCAGAGACAGGGCCGAAGAGACCCAGTACTTC.